This TCR beta chain was obtained from a study of blood T cell repertoires in COVID-19. Sequencing used immunoSEQ multiplex PCR; TCRdb keeps in-frame clones, though not all of them. The sample consists of about 330,000 clones, roughly 87% of them appearing once. This clone was counted a few times. CDR1 and CDR2 from the germline V gene are SGHRS and YFSETQ. Germline trimming cut 4 bases from V and 6 bases from J; bases unmatched to any gene: 7. This CDR3 is built from 14 residues. Residents of 24 US areas, aged roughly 18 to 95 years, made up the participants. All recovered Cohort 3 donors got two negative PCRs, got clearance, or saw symptom resolution.

This receptor was identified in a woman aged 25 to 39 who had recovered from COVID-19. The specimen sequenced was PBMCs or T cells enriched from blood (not recorded which). The V and J genes are TRBV5-1 and TRBJ2-7; 10 bases are shared with TRBD1. The CDR3 nucleotides are TGCGCCAGCAGCCCCGGGACAGGGGAGGTCGAGCAGTACTTC. It specifies CASSPGTGEVEQYF.